Listed below are T cell receptor beta chains from one sample, sequenced in a study of beta chain features in type 1 diabetes. The assay was immunoSEQ multiplex PCR, and TCRdb's table has in-frame clones only and misses some. The table shows under 950,000 clones, with 15% to 20% occurring only once. Material for sequencing was naive CD4+ T cells from blood. The receptors were sampled from a young woman in good health. CDR3s include the opening cysteine and the closing phenylalanine or tryptophan. The D gene is left open where the match is weak. Size tells how often a clone was seen (once, few, many) or the class of an expanded clone, and some rows leave it out.

J: TRBJ2-3
D: TRBD2
size: few
V: TRBV6-5
DNA: TGTGCCAGCAGGACTAGCGGAGAGGCGGATACGCAGTATTTT
CDR3: CASRTSGEADTQYF

J: TRBJ1-2
D: .
size: .
V: TRBV28
DNA: TGTGCCGCCACCGAAGACAAGGAATATGGCTACACCTTC
CDR3: CAATEDKEYGYTF

J: TRBJ2-5
D: .
size: few
V: TRBV9
DNA: TGTGCCAGCAGCGCCCAAACAGGGCGCGAGACCCAGTACTTC
CDR3: CASSAQTGRETQYF

J: TRBJ2-3
D: .
size: .
V: TRBV2
DNA: TGTGCCAGCGGGTATAGCACAGATACGCAGTATTTT
CDR3: CASGYSTDTQYF

J: TRBJ2-1
D: TRBD2
size: .
V: TRBV7-9
DNA: TGTGCCAGCAGGCAGGGTCTAGCGGACGAAAATGAGCAGTTCTTC
CDR3: CASRQGLADENEQFF

J: TRBJ2-6
D: .
size: .
V: TRBV7-3
DNA: TGTGCCAGCGGGGTTGGGGCCAACGTCCTGACTTTC
CDR3: CASGVGANVLTF

J: TRBJ2-2
D: .
size: few
V: TRBV9
DNA: TGTGCCAGCAGCCCGGCAGACCCGGGAGTCGCCACCGGGGAGCTGTTTTTT
CDR3: CASSPADPGVATGELFF

J: TRBJ2-3
D: TRBD2
size: .
V: TRBV7-9
DNA: TGTGCCAGCAGCACCGGACTAGCGGGAGGGCCTGGTACGCAGTATTTT
CDR3: CASSTGLAGGPGTQYF

J: TRBJ1-2
D: .
size: .
V: TRBV19
DNA: TGTGCCAGTAGGGGGCTTGACGTCGGGGCTGTTAACTATGGCTACACCTTC
CDR3: CASRGLDVGAVNYGYTF

J: TRBJ1-5
D: .
size: .
V: TRBV19
DNA: TGTGCCACTGCGGACGGATATCAGCCCCAGCATTTT
CDR3: CATADGYQPQHF

J: TRBJ2-7
D: .
size: .
V: TRBV28
DNA: TGTGCCAGCACTCCGGGAAAGCCTTACGAGCAGTACTTC
CDR3: CASTPGKPYEQYF

J: TRBJ2-3
D: .
size: .
V: TRBV19
DNA: TGTGCCAGTACTGCCCCCGGGGGCAGGCAGGCGCAGTATTTT
CDR3: CASTAPGGRQAQYF

J: TRBJ2-5
D: TRBD2
size: .
V: TRBV7-6
DNA: TGTGCCAGCAGCCTCCTAGGACTAGCGAGGGATATGGAGACCCAGTACTTC
CDR3: CASSLLGLARDMETQYF

J: TRBJ2-6
D: .
size: few
V: TRBV5-6
DNA: TGTGCCAGCAGCTTGGTTTCCTTCGGGGGGCGTCTTGGGGCCAACGTCCTGACTTTC
CDR3: CASSLVSFGGRLGANVLTF

J: TRBJ2-5
D: TRBD1
size: few
V: TRBV27
DNA: TGTGCCAGCAGTCCGCGACAGGGGTTGCGGAGTGAGACCCAGTACTTC
CDR3: CASSPRQGLRSETQYF

J: TRBJ2-6
D: TRBD1
size: few
V: TRBV19
DNA: TGTGCCAGTAGTACGACAGGGGCTGGGGCCAACGTCCTGACTTTC
CDR3: CASSTTGAGANVLTF

J: TRBJ2-3
D: .
size: .
V: TRBV5-1
DNA: TGCGCCAGCAGCGTTTTCCTTGGGGATGGAGATACGCAGTATTTT
CDR3: CASSVFLGDGDTQYF

J: TRBJ2-1
D: .
size: .
V: TRBV13
DNA: TGTGCCAGCAGCCCCCAGTATAATGAGCAGTTCTTC
CDR3: CASSPQYNEQFF

J: TRBJ1-1
D: .
size: .
V: TRBV18
DNA: TGTGCCAGCTCACCTGGAAACACTGAAGCTTTCTTT
CDR3: CASSPGNTEAFF

J: TRBJ2-1
D: TRBD2
size: .
V: TRBV6-4
DNA: TGTGCCAGCAGTCCAGGATGGACTAGCGGGTACAATGAGCAGTTCTTC
CDR3: CASSPGWTSGYNEQFF

J: TRBJ2-6
D: .
size: few
V: TRBV7-8
DNA: TGTGCCAGCAGCCGGTGGGCTGGGGCCAACGTCCTGACTTTC
CDR3: CASSRWAGANVLTF

J: TRBJ2-2
D: TRBD1
size: few
V: TRBV6-1
DNA: TGTGCCAGCAGTCTACGACAGGGGGGCACCGGGGAGCTGTTTTTT
CDR3: CASSLRQGGTGELFF

J: TRBJ2-5
D: .
size: .
V: TRBV7-2
DNA: TGTGCCAGCAGCCAAGATCCTCAGCGGCCCTCCTGGGTAGAGACCCAGTACTTC
CDR3: CASSQDPQRPSWVETQYF

J: TRBJ2-7
D: TRBD1
size: .
V: TRBV15
DNA: TGTGCCACCAGCCGATCGACAGGGAGCTACGAGCAGTACTTC
CDR3: CATSRSTGSYEQYF

J: TRBJ2-1
D: TRBD2
size: .
V: TRBV9
DNA: TGTGCCAGCAGCGTAGTAGGTAGCGGGACGGGGAATGAGCAGTTCTTC
CDR3: CASSVVGSGTGNEQFF

J: TRBJ2-7
D: .
size: few
V: TRBV28
DNA: TGTGCCAGCAGTTTTCTAGAAAACTACGAGCAGTACTTC
CDR3: CASSFLENYEQYF

J: TRBJ2-7
D: .
size: few
V: TRBV28
DNA: TGTGCCAGCAGCTTCCGGGCCGGGACGGGAAGCTCCTACGAGCAGTACTTC
CDR3: CASSFRAGTGSSYEQYF

J: TRBJ1-4
D: .
size: .
V: TRBV7-2
DNA: TGTGCCAGCAGCCGGACATCTGGAAATGAAAAACTGTTTTTT
CDR3: CASSRTSGNEKLFF

J: TRBJ2-1
D: TRBD2
size: .
V: TRBV4-3
DNA: TGCGCCAGCAGCCAGGCCCCGACTAGCGGCGGAAGCAATGAGCAGTTCTTC
CDR3: CASSQAPTSGGSNEQFF

J: TRBJ2-3
D: .
size: few
V: TRBV28
DNA: TGTGCCAGCAGTGTCCTCCCCGCGGGGACAGATACGCAGTATTTT
CDR3: CASSVLPAGTDTQYF

J: TRBJ2-7
D: TRBD1
size: few
V: TRBV7-9
DNA: TGTGCCAGCAGCGAGGGACAGGGGTCCTACGAGCAGTACTTC
CDR3: CASSEGQGSYEQYF

J: TRBJ1-4
D: .
size: .
V: TRBV2
DNA: TGTGCCAGCAGTGGAGGGGTAGCGGATGAAAAACTGTTTTTT
CDR3: CASSGGVADEKLFF

J: TRBJ1-4
D: TRBD1
size: few
V: TRBV7-9
DNA: TGTGCCAGCAGCCCCGCAGGGGGCGTCGGAAGAGAAAAACTGTTTTTT
CDR3: CASSPAGGVGREKLFF

J: TRBJ2-1
D: .
size: .
V: TRBV7-2
DNA: TGTGCCAGCGTCAGGGGGGCAGATGAGCAGTTCTTC
CDR3: CASVRGADEQFF

J: TRBJ2-7
D: TRBD2
size: .
V: TRBV19
DNA: TGTGCCAGTAGTATAACTAGCGGGAGCACCGAGCAGTACTTC
CDR3: CASSITSGSTEQYF

J: TRBJ1-4
D: .
size: once
V: TRBV6-6
DNA: TGTGCCAGCACGGGCAGGGGAAATGAAAAACTGTTTTTT
CDR3: CASTGRGNEKLFF

J: TRBJ2-3
D: .
size: few
V: TRBV29-1
DNA: TGCAGCGTTGAAAGCAGGGTCGTTAGCGCAGATACGCAGTATTTT
CDR3: CSVESRVVSADTQYF

J: TRBJ2-1
D: .
size: few
V: TRBV7-9
DNA: TGTGCCAGCAGCTTAGCAGACCCCAATGAGCAGTTCTTC
CDR3: CASSLADPNEQFF

J: TRBJ2-1
D: TRBD2
size: few
V: TRBV29-1
DNA: TGCAGCGTCGCTAGCGGGTACAATGAGCAGTTCTTC
CDR3: CSVASGYNEQFF

J: TRBJ2-1
D: .
size: few
V: TRBV6-5
DNA: TGTGCCAGCAGTTCCCTAGGGACCTCCTACAATGAGCAGTTCTTC
CDR3: CASSSLGTSYNEQFF

J: TRBJ2-5
D: TRBD2
size: .
V: TRBV5-1
DNA: TGCGCCAGCAGCTTGACTAGCGGGAGCCGAGAGACCCAGTACTTC
CDR3: CASSLTSGSRETQYF

J: TRBJ2-5
D: .
size: .
V: TRBV7-2
DNA: TGTGCCAGCAGCTTAGGATTAGTGGGAGGGACCCAGTACTTC
CDR3: CASSLGLVGGTQYF